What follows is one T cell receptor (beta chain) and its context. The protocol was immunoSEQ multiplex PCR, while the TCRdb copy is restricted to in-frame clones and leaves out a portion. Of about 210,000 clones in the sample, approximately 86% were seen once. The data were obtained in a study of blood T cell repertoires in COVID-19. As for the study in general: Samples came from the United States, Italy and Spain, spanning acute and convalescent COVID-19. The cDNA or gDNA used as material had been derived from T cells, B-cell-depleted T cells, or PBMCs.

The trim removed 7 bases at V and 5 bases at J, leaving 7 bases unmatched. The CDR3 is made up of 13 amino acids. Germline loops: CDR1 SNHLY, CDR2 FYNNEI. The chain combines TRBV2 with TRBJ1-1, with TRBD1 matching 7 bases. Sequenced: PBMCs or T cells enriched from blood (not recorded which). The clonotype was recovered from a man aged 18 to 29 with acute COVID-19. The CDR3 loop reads CASMLTDRTEAFF. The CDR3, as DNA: TGTGCCAGCATGCTAACGGACAGGACTGAAGCTTTCTTT.